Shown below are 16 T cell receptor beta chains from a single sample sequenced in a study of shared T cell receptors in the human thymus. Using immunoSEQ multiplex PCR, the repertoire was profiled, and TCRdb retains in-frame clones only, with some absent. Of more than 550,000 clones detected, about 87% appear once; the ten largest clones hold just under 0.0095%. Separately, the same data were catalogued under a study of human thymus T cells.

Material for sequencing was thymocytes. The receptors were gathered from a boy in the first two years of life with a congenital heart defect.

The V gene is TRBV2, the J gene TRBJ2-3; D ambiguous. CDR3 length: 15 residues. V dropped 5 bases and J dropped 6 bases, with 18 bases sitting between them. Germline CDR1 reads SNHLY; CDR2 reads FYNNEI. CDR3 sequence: CASSSRPNPVDTQYF. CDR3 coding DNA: TGTGCCAGCAGTTCGAGGCCCAATCCTGTGGATACGCAGTATTTT.

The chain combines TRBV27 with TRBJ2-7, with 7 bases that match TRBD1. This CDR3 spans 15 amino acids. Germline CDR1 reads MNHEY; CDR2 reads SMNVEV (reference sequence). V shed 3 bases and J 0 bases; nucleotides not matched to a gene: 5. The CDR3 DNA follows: TGTGCCAGCAGTTTCCGGGACAGAGTCTCCTACGAGCAGTACTTC. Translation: CASSFRDRVSYEQYF.

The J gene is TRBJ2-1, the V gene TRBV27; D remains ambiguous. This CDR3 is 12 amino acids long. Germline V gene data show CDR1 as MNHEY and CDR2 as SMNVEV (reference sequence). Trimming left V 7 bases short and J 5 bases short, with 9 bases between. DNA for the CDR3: TGTGCCAGCAAATGTGGCCACAATGAGCAGTTCTTC. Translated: CASKCGHNEQFF.

The CDR3 region has the DNA TGTGCCAGCAGCTGGGGGACAGGGGGCGTGTACGAGCAGTACTTC. Its protein is CASSWGTGGVYEQYF. V gene TRBV5-6 combines with J gene TRBJ2-7; 12 nucleotides align to TRBD1. Germline trimming cut 3 bases from V and 4 bases from J; bases unmatched to any gene: 5. This CDR3 is 15 amino acids long. Germline CDR1 is SGHDT and CDR2 is YYEEEE. The full variable domain, in which reference TRBV5-6 and TRBJ2-7 provide the parts outside the CDR3, is DAGVTQSPTHLIKTRGQQVTLRCSPKSGHDTVSWYQQALGQGPQFIFQYYEEEERQRGNFPDRFSGHQFPNYSSELNVNALLLGDSALYLCASSWGTGGVYEQYFGPGTRLTVT.

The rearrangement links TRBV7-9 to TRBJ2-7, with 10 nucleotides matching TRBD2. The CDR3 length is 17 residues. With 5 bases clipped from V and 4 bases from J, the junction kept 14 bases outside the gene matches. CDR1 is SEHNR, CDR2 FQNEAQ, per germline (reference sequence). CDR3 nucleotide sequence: TGTGCCAGCAGCCCACATGCCTCAGCGGGAGGGCCTTACGAGCAGTACTTC. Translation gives CASSPHASAGGPYEQYF.

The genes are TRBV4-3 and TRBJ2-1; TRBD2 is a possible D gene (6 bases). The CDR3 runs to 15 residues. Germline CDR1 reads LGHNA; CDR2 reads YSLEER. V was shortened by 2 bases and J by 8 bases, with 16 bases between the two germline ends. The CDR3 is CASSQIGWGVDEQFF. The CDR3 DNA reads TGCGCCAGCAGCCAAATCGGGTGGGGGGTCGATGAGCAGTTCTTC.

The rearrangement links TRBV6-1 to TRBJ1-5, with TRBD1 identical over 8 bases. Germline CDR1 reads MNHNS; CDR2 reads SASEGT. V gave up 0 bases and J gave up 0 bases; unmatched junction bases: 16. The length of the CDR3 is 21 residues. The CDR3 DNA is TGTGCCAGCAGTGAAGCGGGGGGGACAGGCGGAATACCAGATAGCAATCAGCCCCAGCATTTT. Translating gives CASSEAGGTGGIPDSNQPQHF.

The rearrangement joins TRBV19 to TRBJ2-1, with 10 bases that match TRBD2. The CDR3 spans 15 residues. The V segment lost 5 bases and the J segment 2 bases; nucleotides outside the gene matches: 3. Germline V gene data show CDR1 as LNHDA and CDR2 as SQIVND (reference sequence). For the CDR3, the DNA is TGTGCCAGTAGTCCTAGCGGGAGCGCCTACAATGAGCAGTTCTTC. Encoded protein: CASSPSGSAYNEQFF.

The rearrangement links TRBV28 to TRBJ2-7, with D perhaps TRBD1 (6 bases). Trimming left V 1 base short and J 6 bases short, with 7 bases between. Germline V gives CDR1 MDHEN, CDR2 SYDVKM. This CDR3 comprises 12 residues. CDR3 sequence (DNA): TGTGCCAGCAGTTTATCAGGGGCCGAGCAGTACTTC. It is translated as CASSLSGAEQYF.

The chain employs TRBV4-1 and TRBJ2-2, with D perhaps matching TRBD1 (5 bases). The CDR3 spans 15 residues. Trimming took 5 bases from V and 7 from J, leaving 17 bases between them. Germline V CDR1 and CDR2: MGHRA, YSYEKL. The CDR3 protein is CASSAGGRQNGELFF. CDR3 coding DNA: TGCGCCAGCAGCGCCGGTGGTCGACAGAACGGGGAGCTGTTTTTT.

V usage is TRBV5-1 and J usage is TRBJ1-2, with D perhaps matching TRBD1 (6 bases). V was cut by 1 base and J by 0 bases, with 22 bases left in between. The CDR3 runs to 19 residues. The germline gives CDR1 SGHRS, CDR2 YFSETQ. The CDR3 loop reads CASSLNALGRGLPNYGYTF. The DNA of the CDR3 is TGCGCCAGCAGCTTGAACGCACTGGGCAGGGGCCTACCTAACTATGGCTACACCTTC.

The CDR3 DNA is TGTGCCAGCTACGACAGGGCCATGAACACTGAAGCTTTCTTT. This translates into CASYDRAMNTEAFF. The V and J genes are TRBV2 and TRBJ1-1; 7 bases match TRBD1. Trimming at V came to 8 bases and at J to 0 bases, leaving 6 bases not matched to a gene. There are 14 residues in the CDR3. Per the germline V gene, CDR1 is SNHLY and CDR2 is FYNNEI. The full variable domain, its missing parts supplied by reference TRBV2 and TRBJ1-1, is EPEVTQTPSHQVTQMGQEVILRCVPISNHLYFYWYRQILGQKVEFLVSFYNNEISEKSEIFDDQFSVERPDGSNFTLKIRSTKLEDSAMYFCASYDRAMNTEAFFGQGTRLTVV.

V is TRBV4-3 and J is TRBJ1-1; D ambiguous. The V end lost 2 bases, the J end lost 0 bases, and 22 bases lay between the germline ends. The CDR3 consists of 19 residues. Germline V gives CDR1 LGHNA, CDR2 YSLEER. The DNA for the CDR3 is TGCGCCAGCAGCCAACGTCTCCGCGGACTGGTGGGGATGAACACTGAAGCTTTCTTT. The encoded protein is CASSQRLRGLVGMNTEAFF.

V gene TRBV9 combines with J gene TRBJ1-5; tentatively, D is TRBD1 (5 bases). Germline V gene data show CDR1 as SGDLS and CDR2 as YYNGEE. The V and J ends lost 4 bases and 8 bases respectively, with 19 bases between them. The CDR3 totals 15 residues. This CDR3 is CASSPRRRGREPQHF. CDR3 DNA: TGTGCCAGCAGCCCTCGAAGGAGGGGTAGGGAGCCCCAGCATTTT.

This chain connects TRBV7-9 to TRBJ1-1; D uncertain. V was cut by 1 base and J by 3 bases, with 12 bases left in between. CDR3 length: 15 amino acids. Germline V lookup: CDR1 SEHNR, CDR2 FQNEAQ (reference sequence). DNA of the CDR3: TGTGCCAGCAGCTTAGGGGCAGGCTCGGACACTGAAGCTTTCTTT. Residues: CASSLGAGSDTEAFF.

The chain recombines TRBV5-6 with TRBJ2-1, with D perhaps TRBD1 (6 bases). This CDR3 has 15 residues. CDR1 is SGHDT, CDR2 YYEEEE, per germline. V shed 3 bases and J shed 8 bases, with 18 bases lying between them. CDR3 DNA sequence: TGTGCCAGCAGCTACCAGTGGGGGCACGTCCATGAGCAGTTCTTC. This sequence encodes CASSYQWGHVHEQFF.